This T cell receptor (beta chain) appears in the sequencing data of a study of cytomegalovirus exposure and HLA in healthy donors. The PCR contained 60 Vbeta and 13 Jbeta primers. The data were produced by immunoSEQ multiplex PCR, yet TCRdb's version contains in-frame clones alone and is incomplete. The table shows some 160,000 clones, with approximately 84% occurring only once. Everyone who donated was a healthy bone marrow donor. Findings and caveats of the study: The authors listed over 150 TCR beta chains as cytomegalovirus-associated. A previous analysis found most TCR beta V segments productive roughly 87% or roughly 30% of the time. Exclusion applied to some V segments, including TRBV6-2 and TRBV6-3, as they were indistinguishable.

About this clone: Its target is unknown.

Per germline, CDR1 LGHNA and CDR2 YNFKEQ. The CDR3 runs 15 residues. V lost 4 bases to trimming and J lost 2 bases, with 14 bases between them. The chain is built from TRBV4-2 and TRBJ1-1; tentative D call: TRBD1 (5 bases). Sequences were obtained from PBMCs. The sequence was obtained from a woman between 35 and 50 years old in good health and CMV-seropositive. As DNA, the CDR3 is TGTGCCAGCAGCCTCCCGGGGGAGCTCAACACTGAAGCTTTCTTT. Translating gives CASSLPGELNTEAFF.